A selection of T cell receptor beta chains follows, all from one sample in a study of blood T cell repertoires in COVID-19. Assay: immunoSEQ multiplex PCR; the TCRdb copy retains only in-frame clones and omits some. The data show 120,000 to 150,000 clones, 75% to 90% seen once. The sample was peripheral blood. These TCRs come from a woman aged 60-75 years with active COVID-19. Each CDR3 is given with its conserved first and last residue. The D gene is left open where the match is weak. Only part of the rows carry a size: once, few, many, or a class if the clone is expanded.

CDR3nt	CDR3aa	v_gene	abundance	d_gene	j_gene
TGCGCCAGCAGCCAAGATAGGACAGGAGGGAATGAAAAACTGTTTTTT	CASSQDRTGGNEKLFF	TRBV4-3	.	TRBD1	TRBJ1-4
TGTGCCAGCAGCAAGACTAGCGGGATCCAAGAGACCCAGTACTTC	CASSKTSGIQETQYF	TRBV9	once	TRBD2	TRBJ2-5
TGTGCCAGCAATGAGGCCGAGGGCCTCTACGAGCAGTACTTC	CASNEAEGLYEQYF	TRBV4-2	.	.	TRBJ2-7
TGTGCCAGCAGCCATTTTACACGGAGAATAGCTAACTATGGCTACACCTTC	CASSHFTRRIANYGYTF	TRBV4-2	.	.	TRBJ1-2
TGTGCCAGCAGTTTGGAACCAGGGGGCAATCAGCCCCAGCATTTT	CASSLEPGGNQPQHF	TRBV6-2/TRBV6-3	few	.	TRBJ1-5
TGTGCCAGCAGCCGTGGACTAGGCACGTCAGATACGCAGTATTTT	CASSRGLGTSDTQYF	TRBV7-6	once	TRBD2	TRBJ2-3
TGTGCCAGCAGCTTCTCAAGGGGTGCCGGGGAGCTGTTTTTT	CASSFSRGAGELFF	TRBV7-8	.	.	TRBJ2-2
TGTGCCAGCAATAGACTAGCGGGTAGTAACACAGATACGCAGTATTTT	CASNRLAGSNTDTQYF	TRBV2	.	TRBD2	TRBJ2-3
TGTGCCAGCAGTTTGGGAGGGACCAATCAGCCCCAGCATTTT	CASSLGGTNQPQHF	TRBV28	.	.	TRBJ1-5
TGTGCCAGCAGCTTACGGGGACTAGCGGGAGGGGTTGGCTACAATGAGCAGTTCTTC	CASSLRGLAGGVGYNEQFF	TRBV11-2	.	TRBD2	TRBJ2-1